This T cell receptor beta chain appears in the sequencing data of a study of blood T cell repertoires in COVID-19. As for the study in general: The samples span acute and convalescent COVID-19 from the United States, Italy and Spain. Sources were T cells, B-cell-depleted T cells, or PBMCs; the material itself was cDNA or gDNA.

Per the study methods: Amplification of reference gene primers was used by the study to estimate nucleated cell counts. The assay was immunoSEQ multiplex PCR, and TCRdb's table has in-frame clones only and misses some. V, J and clone size were drawn from that table, and D and trimming were deduced from the DNA. The data contain approximately 140,000 clones, 80% to 90% of them singletons. V was cut by 4 bases and J by 4 bases, with 23 bases left in between. In germline, CDR1 is LNHDA, CDR2 SQIVND (reference sequence). This CDR3 contains 19 residues. The material sequenced was peripheral blood. The chain recombines TRBV19 with TRBJ2-6; D perhaps matches TRBD1 (5 bases). This TCR came from a man aged 55 to 69 with active or convalescent COVID-19. CDR3 DNA: TGTGCCAGTAGTACCGGTCGACAGTCCTCCCGGTGGGGGGCCAACGTCCTGACTTTC. Amino acids: CASSTGRQSSRWGANVLTF.